This T cell receptor beta chain was captured in a study of blood T cell repertoires in COVID-19. On the study more broadly: Italy, Spain and the United States were the sources of the convalescent and acute COVID-19 samples. T cells, B-cell-depleted T cells, or PBMCs provided the cDNA or gDNA that served as material.

Authors' data handling: Amplification of reference gene primers was used by the study to estimate nucleated cell counts. Method: immunoSEQ multiplex PCR; TCRdb's copy keeps in-frame clones and lacks some. The V and J calls and clone size come from that table; D and trimming were worked out from the DNA. The sample lists around 190,000 clones, roughly 85% occurring once. This clone showed up just a few times. The CDR3 is 13 amino acids. V dropped 7 bases and J dropped 6; count of bases not matched to a gene: 9. The sample comprised peripheral blood. This sequence joins TRBV12-3 or TRBV12-4 and TRBJ2-7, with 7 bases aligning to TRBD2. The clonotype originates from a woman of 80 years or more with acute or convalescent COVID-19. CDR3 residues: CASTQSGAGEQYF. The DNA for the CDR3 is TGTGCCAGCACCCAAAGCGGGGCAGGCGAGCAGTACTTC.